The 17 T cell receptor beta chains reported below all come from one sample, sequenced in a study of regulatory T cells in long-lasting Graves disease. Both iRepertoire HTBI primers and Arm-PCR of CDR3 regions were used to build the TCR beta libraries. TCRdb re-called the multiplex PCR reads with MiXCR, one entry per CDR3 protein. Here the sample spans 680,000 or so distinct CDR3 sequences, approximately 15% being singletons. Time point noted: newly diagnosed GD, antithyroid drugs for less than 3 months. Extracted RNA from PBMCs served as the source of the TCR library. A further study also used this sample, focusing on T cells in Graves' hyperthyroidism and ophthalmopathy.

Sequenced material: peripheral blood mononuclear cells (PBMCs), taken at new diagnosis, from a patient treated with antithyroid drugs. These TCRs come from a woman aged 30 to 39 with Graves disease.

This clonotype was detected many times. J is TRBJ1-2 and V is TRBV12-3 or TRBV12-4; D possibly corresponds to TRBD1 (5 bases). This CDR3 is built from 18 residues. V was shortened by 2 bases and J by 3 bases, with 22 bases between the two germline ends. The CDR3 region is CASSLSGQVYWSDYGYTF. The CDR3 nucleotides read TGTGCCAGCAGTTTATCAGGGCAGGTATATTGGTCGGACTATGGCTACACCTTC.

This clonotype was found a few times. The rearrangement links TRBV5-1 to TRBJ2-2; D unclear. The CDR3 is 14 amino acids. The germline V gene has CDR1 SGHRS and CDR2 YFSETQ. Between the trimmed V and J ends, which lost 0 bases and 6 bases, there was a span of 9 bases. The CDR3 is CASSLEWRSGELFF. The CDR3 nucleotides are TGCGCCAGCAGCTTGGAGTGGCGTTCCGGGGAGCTGTTTTTT.

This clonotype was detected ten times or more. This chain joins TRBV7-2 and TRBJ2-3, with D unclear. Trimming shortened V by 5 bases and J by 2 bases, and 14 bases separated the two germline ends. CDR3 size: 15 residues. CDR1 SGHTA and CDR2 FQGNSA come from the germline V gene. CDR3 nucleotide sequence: TGTGCCAGCAGCACCCGGACGAGTAACACAGATACGCAGTATTTT. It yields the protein CASSTRTSNTDTQYF.

The CDR3 nucleotides are TGTGCCATCCGGGACAGGGGGGATGAAAAACTGTTTTTT. It translates to CAIRDRGDEKLFF. The chain recombines TRBV10-3 with TRBJ1-4, with 11 bases identical to TRBD1. Germline values: CDR1 ENHRY, CDR2 SYGVKD. V shed 8 bases, J shed 6 bases, and the junction held 2 bases outside the gene matches. The CDR3 totals 13 residues.

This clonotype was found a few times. The CDR3 nucleotides read TGTGCCAGCAGTGACTCTAAGCAGTCACAAGAGACCCAGTACTTC. This sequence encodes CASSDSKQSQETQYF. V and J are TRBV6-4 and TRBJ2-5; D unresolved. This CDR3 comprises 15 residues. Germline V gene lookup returns CDR1 MRHNA and CDR2 SNTAGT. The V end lost 0 bases, the J end lost 2 bases, and 10 bases lay between the germline ends.

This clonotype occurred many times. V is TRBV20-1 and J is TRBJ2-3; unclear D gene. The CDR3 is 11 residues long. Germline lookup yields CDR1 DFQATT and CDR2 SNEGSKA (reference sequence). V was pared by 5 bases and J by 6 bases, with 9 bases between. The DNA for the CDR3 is TGCAGTGCTCCTATCGGTGATACGCAGTATTTT. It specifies CSAPIGDTQYF.

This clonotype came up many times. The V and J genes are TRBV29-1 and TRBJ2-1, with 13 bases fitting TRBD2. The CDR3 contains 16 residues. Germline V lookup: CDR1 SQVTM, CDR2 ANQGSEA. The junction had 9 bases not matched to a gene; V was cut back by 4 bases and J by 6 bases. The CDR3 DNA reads TGCAGCGTTGGAAGCCAACTAGCGGGAGGGCCCAATGAGCAGTTCTTC. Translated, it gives CSVGSQLAGGPNEQFF.

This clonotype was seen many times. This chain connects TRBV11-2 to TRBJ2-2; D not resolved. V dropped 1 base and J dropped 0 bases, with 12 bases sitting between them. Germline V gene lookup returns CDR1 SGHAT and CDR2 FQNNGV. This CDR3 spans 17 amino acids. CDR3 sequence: CASSLGDWRPNTGELFF. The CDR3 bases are TGTGCCAGCAGCTTAGGTGACTGGAGACCGAACACCGGGGAGCTGTTTTTT. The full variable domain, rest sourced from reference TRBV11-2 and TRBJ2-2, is EAGVAQSPRYKIIEKRQSVAFWCNPISGHATLYWYQQILGQGPKLLIQFQNNGVVDDSQLPKDRFSAERLKGVDSTLKIQPAKLEDSAVYLCASSLGDWRPNTGELFFGEGSRLTVL.

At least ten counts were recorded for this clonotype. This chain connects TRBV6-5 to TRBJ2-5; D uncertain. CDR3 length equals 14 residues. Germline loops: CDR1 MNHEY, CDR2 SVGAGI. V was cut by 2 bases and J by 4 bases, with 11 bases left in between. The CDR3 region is CASSYRTVSETQYF. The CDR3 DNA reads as TGTGCCAGCAGTTACCGTACAGTATCAGAGACCCAGTACTTC.

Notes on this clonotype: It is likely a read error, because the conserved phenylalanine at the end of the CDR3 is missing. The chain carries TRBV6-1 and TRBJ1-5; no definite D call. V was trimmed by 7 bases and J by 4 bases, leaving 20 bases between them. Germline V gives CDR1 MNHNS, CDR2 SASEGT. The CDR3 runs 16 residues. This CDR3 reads CASNSPSWRGNQPQHL. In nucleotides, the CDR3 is TGTGCCAGCAACTCACCGTCTTGGCGGGGTAATCAGCCCCAGCATCTT.

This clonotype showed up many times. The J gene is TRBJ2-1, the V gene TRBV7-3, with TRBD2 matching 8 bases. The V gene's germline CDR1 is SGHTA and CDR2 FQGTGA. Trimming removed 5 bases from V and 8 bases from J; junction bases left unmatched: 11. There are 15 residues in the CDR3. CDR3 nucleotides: TGTGCCAGCAGCCCGAGGACTAGCATGGACGATGAGCAGTTCTTC. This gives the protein CASSPRTSMDDEQFF.

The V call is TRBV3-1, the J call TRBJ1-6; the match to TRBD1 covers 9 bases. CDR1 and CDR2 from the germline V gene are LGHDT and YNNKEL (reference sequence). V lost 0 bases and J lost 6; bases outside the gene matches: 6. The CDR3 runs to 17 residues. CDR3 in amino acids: CASSQESGTGFNSPLHF. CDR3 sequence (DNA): TGTGCCAGCAGCCAAGAGTCGGGGACAGGGTTTAATTCACCCCTCCACTTT. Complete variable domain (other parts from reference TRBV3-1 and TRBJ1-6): DTAVSQTPKYLVTQMGNDKSIKCEQNLGHDTMYWYKQDSKKFLKIMFSYNNKELIINETVPNRFSPKSPDKAHLNLHINSLELGDSAVYFCASSQESGTGFNSPLHFGNGTRLTVT.

CDR3: CASSSGTPLLLYF. In DNA, the CDR3 is TGCGCCAGCAGCTCCGGGACACCCCTTCTGCTGTATTTT. The chain links TRBV5-1 to TRBJ2-3; D might be TRBD1 (6 bases). The CDR3 is made up of 13 amino acids. Between the trimmed V and J ends, which lost 3 bases and 14 bases, there was a span of 19 bases. Per the germline V gene, CDR1 is SGHRS and CDR2 is YFSETQ.

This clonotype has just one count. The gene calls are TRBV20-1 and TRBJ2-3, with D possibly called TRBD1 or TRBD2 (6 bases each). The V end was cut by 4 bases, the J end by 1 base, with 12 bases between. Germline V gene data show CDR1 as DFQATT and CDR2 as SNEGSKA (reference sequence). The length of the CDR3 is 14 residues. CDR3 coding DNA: TGCAGTGCTACTAGGGGGGCTGGCACAGATACGCAGTATTTT. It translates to CSATRGAGTDTQYF.

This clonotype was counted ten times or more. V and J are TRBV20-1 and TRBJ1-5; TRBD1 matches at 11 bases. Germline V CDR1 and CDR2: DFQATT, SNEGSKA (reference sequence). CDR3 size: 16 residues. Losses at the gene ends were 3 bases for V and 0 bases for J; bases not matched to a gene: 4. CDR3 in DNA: TGCAGTGCTAGGGACAGGGGGCGCCTTAGCAATCAGCCCCAGCATTTT. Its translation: CSARDRGRLSNQPQHF.

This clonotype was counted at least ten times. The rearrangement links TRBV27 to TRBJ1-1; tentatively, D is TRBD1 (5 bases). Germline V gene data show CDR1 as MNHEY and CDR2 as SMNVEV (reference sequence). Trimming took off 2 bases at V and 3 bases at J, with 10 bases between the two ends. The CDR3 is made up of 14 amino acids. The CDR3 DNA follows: TGTGCCAGCAGTTTAGGACATTTAGACACTGAAGCTTTCTTT. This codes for CASSLGHLDTEAFF.

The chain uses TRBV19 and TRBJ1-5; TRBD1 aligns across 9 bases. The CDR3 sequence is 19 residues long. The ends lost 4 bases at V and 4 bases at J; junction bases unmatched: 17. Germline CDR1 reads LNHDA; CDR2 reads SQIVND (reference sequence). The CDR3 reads CASSKVLPGQGSENQPQHF. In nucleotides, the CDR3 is TGTGCCAGTAGTAAGGTGCTTCCGGGACAGGGATCGGAAAATCAGCCCCAGCATTTT. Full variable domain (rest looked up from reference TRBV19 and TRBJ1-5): DGGITQSPKYLFRKEGQNVTLSCEQNLNHDAMYWYRQDPGQGLRLIYYSQIVNDFQKGDIAEGYSVSREKKESFPLTVTSAQKNPTAFYLCASSKVLPGQGSENQPQHFGDGTRLSIL.